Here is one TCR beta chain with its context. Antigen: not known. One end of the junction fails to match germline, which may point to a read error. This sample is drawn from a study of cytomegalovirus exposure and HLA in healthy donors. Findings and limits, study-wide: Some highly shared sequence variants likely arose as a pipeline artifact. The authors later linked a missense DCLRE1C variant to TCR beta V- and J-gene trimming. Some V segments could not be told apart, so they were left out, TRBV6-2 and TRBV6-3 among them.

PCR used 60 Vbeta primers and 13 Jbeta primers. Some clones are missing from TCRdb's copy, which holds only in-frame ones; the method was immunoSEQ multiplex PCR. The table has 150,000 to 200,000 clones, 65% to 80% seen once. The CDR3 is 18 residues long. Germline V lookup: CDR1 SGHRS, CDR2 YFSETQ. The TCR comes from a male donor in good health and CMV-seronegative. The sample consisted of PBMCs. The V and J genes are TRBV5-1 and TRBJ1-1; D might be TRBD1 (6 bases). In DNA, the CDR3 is TGCGCCGGCAGCTTGACCGGGAGGGTAAGGCAGGGGTCCACTGAAGCTTTCTTT. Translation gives CAGSLTGRVRQGSTEAFF.